The source of this TCR beta chain is a study of CD8+ T cells in alopecia areata. As for the study in general: At a dose of 5 to 10 mg twice daily, oral tofacitinib was given to treated patients.

Sample treatment: oral pan-JAK inhibitor, 5-10 mg twice daily. Lesional scalp tissue (obtained by punch biopsy) and peripheral blood were collected from alopecia areata patients. After isolation, RNA underwent reverse transcription to generate cDNA as the sequencing template. This table comes from immunoSEQ multiplex PCR, and its TCRdb copy is limited to in-frame clones, with some not included. The table includes about 250,000 clones, about 62% detected once. Overall study results and limits: With patients, TCR sharing proved less clear than in mice, a difference possibly related to HLA.

Trimming shortened V by 3 bases and J by 7 bases, and 9 bases separated the two germline ends. Germline V lookup: CDR1 GTSNPN, CDR2 SVGIG (reference sequence). CDR3 length: 11 residues. Concerning this clone: What it binds is unknown.

Sequencing used CD4+ T cells sorted from blood, obtained around week 53, from a patient treated with tofacitinib. The chain uses TRBV30 and TRBJ1-1; D remains unclear. The source of this sequence is a human donor with alopecia areata. CDR3 nucleotides: TGTGCCTGGAGGATCATGGGTGAAGCTTTCTTT. Protein product: CAWRIMGEAFF.